These T cell receptor beta chains were read from a single sample in a study of blood T cell repertoires in COVID-19. Assay used: immunoSEQ multiplex PCR; TCRdb lists only in-frame clones, some missing. The repertoire includes approximately 230,000 clones, roughly four fifths of them detected once, and approximately 16% sits in the top ten. Sequencing was performed on PBMCs or T cells enriched from blood (not recorded which). Receptor source: a man in his forties or fifties who had recovered from COVID-19. Each CDR3 is given with its conserved first and last residue. The D gene is left open where the match is weak.

v_call: TRBV11-2
d_call: TRBD2
cdr3_aa: CASSPGLAYNEQFF

v_call: TRBV14
d_call: -
cdr3_aa: CASSRYGESPLHF

v_call: TRBV28
d_call: TRBD2
cdr3_aa: CASSSPLISGSRLGEQFF

v_call: TRBV3-1/TRBV3-2
d_call: -
cdr3_aa: CASSSDSSTDTQYF

v_call: TRBV18
d_call: TRBD2
cdr3_aa: CASSTPGGFRNEQFF

v_call: TRBV7-2
d_call: -
cdr3_aa: CASSLVGGGNQPQHF

v_call: TRBV28
d_call: TRBD1
cdr3_aa: CAITTGGDYNEQFF

v_call: TRBV9
d_call: -
cdr3_aa: CASSPQGSYGNTIYF

v_call: TRBV11-2
d_call: -
cdr3_aa: CASSPPAGTLYEQYF

v_call: TRBV30
d_call: -
cdr3_aa: CAWSFSGSGANVLTF

v_call: TRBV28
d_call: -
cdr3_aa: CASSPREYTQYF

v_call: TRBV30
d_call: -
cdr3_aa: CAWSARGATNEKLFF

v_call: TRBV28
d_call: TRBD1
cdr3_aa: CASSLRTGGAETQYF

v_call: TRBV5-1
d_call: -
cdr3_aa: CASSVQGTSYEQYF

v_call: TRBV5-1
d_call: TRBD2
cdr3_aa: CASSLGTSGTRNEQFF

v_call: TRBV7-3
d_call: -
cdr3_aa: CASSAQSTDTQYF

v_call: TRBV19
d_call: -
cdr3_aa: CASTGRPITGELFF

v_call: TRBV15
d_call: -
cdr3_aa: CATSPSGTEYNEQFF

v_call: TRBV2
d_call: TRBD2
cdr3_aa: CASRGVGLAGRDTQYF

v_call: TRBV27
d_call: TRBD1
cdr3_aa: CASSWTGMYEQYF

v_call: TRBV11-2
d_call: -
cdr3_aa: CASSLSSSYNSPLHF

v_call: TRBV5-1
d_call: TRBD2
cdr3_aa: CASNRGTSSTDTQYF

v_call: TRBV6-5
d_call: TRBD1
cdr3_aa: CASTDREHEQYF

v_call: TRBV6-5
d_call: TRBD2
cdr3_aa: CASSSGRDTGELFF

v_call: TRBV7-3
d_call: -
cdr3_aa: CASTPGGMNTEAFF

v_call: TRBV2
d_call: -
cdr3_aa: CASRAEVYEQYF

v_call: TRBV5-1
d_call: TRBD1
cdr3_aa: CASSRGQGNTEAFF

v_call: TRBV14
d_call: -
cdr3_aa: CASSQFLTGELFF

v_call: TRBV6-6
d_call: -
cdr3_aa: CASKTDTYEAFF

v_call: TRBV5-1
d_call: -
cdr3_aa: CASSLNGERNTIYF

v_call: TRBV5-1
d_call: TRBD2
cdr3_aa: CASRFGGAETGELFF

v_call: TRBV2
d_call: TRBD2
cdr3_aa: CASSERSGGASEQFF

v_call: TRBV28
d_call: TRBD1
cdr3_aa: CASSFARGYTGELFF

v_call: TRBV7-8
d_call: TRBD2
cdr3_aa: CASSFGTSGSPNEQFF

v_call: TRBV7-8
d_call: -
cdr3_aa: CASSLEEGNYGYTF

v_call: TRBV9
d_call: TRBD1
cdr3_aa: CASSSTAGTGVSEQFF

v_call: TRBV19
d_call: -
cdr3_aa: CASSRLGASSYNEQFF

v_call: TRBV15
d_call: -
cdr3_aa: CATSRDGQQETQYF

v_call: TRBV30
d_call: -
cdr3_aa: CAWSVPMDPGGTEAFF

v_call: TRBV5-5
d_call: TRBD1
cdr3_aa: CASSSSGTGFSYNSPLHF

v_call: TRBV7-8
d_call: TRBD1
cdr3_aa: CASSLTGTGAEKLFF

v_call: TRBV21-1
d_call: -
cdr3_aa: CASSKDWQRGRGTDTQYF

v_call: TRBV5-5
d_call: -
cdr3_aa: CASSLKQVGGYTF

v_call: TRBV5-1
d_call: -
cdr3_aa: CASSPRAGVQPQHF

v_call: TRBV5-5
d_call: TRBD1
cdr3_aa: CASSSGQGYEQYF

v_call: TRBV4-3
d_call: -
cdr3_aa: CASSPTGKWNTEAFF

v_call: TRBV27
d_call: -
cdr3_aa: CASTAGAREQFF

v_call: TRBV7-8
d_call: -
cdr3_aa: CASSLYAETGDNQPQHF

v_call: TRBV10-1
d_call: -
cdr3_aa: CARPQGSDTEAFF

v_call: TRBV18
d_call: -
cdr3_aa: CASSPRATGGATNEKLFF

v_call: TRBV9
d_call: -
cdr3_aa: CASSPTPLGTEAFF

v_call: TRBV24-1
d_call: -
cdr3_aa: CATSAGQLSSYEQYF

v_call: TRBV28
d_call: -
cdr3_aa: CASKDSSYEQYF

v_call: TRBV27
d_call: -
cdr3_aa: CASSPPGVSGNTIYF

v_call: TRBV28
d_call: -
cdr3_aa: CASIQDTGELFF

v_call: TRBV5-4
d_call: TRBD2
cdr3_aa: CASSIGTSEFNEQFF

v_call: TRBV6-6
d_call: -
cdr3_aa: CASSYSKAVNTEAFF

v_call: TRBV2
d_call: -
cdr3_aa: CASRARVKPYSNQPQHF

v_call: TRBV30
d_call: -
cdr3_aa: CAWSGGGGAGNTIYF

v_call: TRBV9
d_call: TRBD1
cdr3_aa: CASSPTGVGLNTEAFF